The rows below give T cell receptor beta chains drawn from one sample of a study of response to subunit inactivated influenza vaccine. MiXCR, applied by TCRdb to the RT-PCR reads, yields one record per CDR3 protein. The sample yields 800,000 to 1,000,000 distinct CDR3 sequences, approximately 21% seen once. The specimen comprised PBMCs from blood, sampled approximately 5 days after vaccination. These receptors all stem from a man aged 45-60 years who received an inactivated influenza vaccine. Each CDR3 is given with its conserved first and last residue. D genes are given only for firm matches. The size field is filled for only some rows; it gives once, few, many or a size class.

V: TRBV7-9; D: -; size: -; J: TRBJ2-5; CDR3: CASSARQELAETQYF; DNA: TGTGCCAGCAGCGCCCGACAGGAATTAGCGGAGACCCAGTACTTC
V: TRBV7-2; D: -; size: few; J: TRBJ2-7; CDR3: CASSFGAGGMYEQYF; DNA: TGTGCCAGCAGCTTCGGGGCAGGGGGGATGTACGAGCAGTACTTC
V: TRBV12-3/TRBV12-4; D: TRBD1; size: few; J: TRBJ2-1; CDR3: CASSLTWTGRQFF; DNA: TGTGCCAGCAGCCTTACCTGGACAGGAAGGCAGTTCTTC
V: TRBV6-2/TRBV6-3; D: -; size: few; J: TRBJ2-5; CDR3: CASSYPPHVITRDGETQYF; DNA: TGTGCCAGCAGTTACCCGCCCCACGTAATCACCAGGGACGGAGAGACCCAGTACTTC
V: TRBV5-1; D: TRBD1; size: -; J: TRBJ2-5; CDR3: CASSRQGALETQYF; DNA: TGCGCCAGCAGCCGACAGGGCGCTCTAGAGACCCAGTACTTC
V: TRBV5-1; D: -; size: -; J: TRBJ2-3; CDR3: CASSLGVASSSTDTQYF; DNA: TGCGCCAGCAGCTTGGGGGTTGCCTCCTCTAGCACAGATACGCAGTATTTT
V: TRBV12-3/TRBV12-4; D: -; size: few; J: TRBJ2-4; CDR3: CASKQGMNIQYF; DNA: TGTGCCAGCAAACAGGGAATGAACATTCAGTACTTC
V: TRBV10-3; D: -; size: few; J: TRBJ2-1; CDR3: CATDTGLRNNEQFF; DNA: TGTGCCACCGACACAGGGTTACGCAACAATGAGCAGTTCTTC
V: TRBV7-7; D: TRBD2; size: -; J: TRBJ2-1; CDR3: CASSLGVAGNNEQFF; DNA: TGTGCTAGCAGCTTAGGTGTAGCGGGAAACAATGAGCAGTTCTTC
V: TRBV29-1; D: -; size: many; J: TRBJ2-1; CDR3: CSAGSKSYNEQFF; DNA: TGCAGCGCTGGTTCAAAATCCTACAATGAGCAGTTCTTC
V: TRBV7-2; D: -; size: -; J: TRBJ2-7; CDR3: CASSFYTYYEQYF; DNA: TGTGCCAGCAGCTTTTACACCTATTACGAGCAGTACTTC
V: TRBV6-2/TRBV6-3; D: TRBD1; size: -; J: TRBJ2-1; CDR3: CASSYLGQGTYNEQFF; DNA: TGTGCCAGCAGTTACTTGGGACAGGGAACGTACAATGAGCAGTTCTTC
V: TRBV20-1; D: TRBD1; size: -; J: TRBJ1-5; CDR3: CSMGQASNQPQHF; DNA: TGCAGCATGGGACAGGCCAGCAATCAGCCCCAGCATTTT